This passage covers 14 T cell receptor beta chains from one sample sequenced in a study of blood T cell repertoires in COVID-19. Libraries were prepared by immunoSEQ multiplex PCR; TCRdb keeps only in-frame clonotypes and omits some of them. The top ten clones hold 17% of a sample with 150,000 to 200,000 clones, roughly three quarters of them seen once. Sequencing input: PBMCs or T cells enriched from blood (not recorded which). The receptors originated from a woman in her 50s with acute COVID-19.

V and J are TRBV3-1 (or the pseudogene TRBV3-2) and TRBJ2-5, with TRBD2 as a possible D gene (6 bases). The CDR3 spans 14 residues. Trimming removed 0 bases at V and 9 bases at J, with 14 bases between. Germline loops: CDR1 LGHDT, CDR2 YNNKEL (reference sequence). CDR3 residues: CASSQDWGSGAQYF. The CDR3 nucleotides are TGTGCCAGCAGCCAAGATTGGGGGTCGGGGGCCCAGTACTTC.

The chain couples TRBV3-1 (or the pseudogene TRBV3-2) to TRBJ2-3, with 7 bases fitting TRBD1. The CDR3 covers 15 residues. Germline CDR1 reads LGHDT; CDR2 reads YNNKEL (reference sequence). The J segment lost 4 bases and the V segment lost 6 bases, leaving 10 bases of the junction unmatched. The chain's CDR3 is CASSILDRAADTQYF. The CDR3 DNA sequence: TGTGCCAGCAGTATTTTAGACAGGGCGGCAGATACGCAGTATTTT.

The gene calls are TRBV7-2 and TRBJ1-2, with D unresolved. V was cut by 5 bases and J by 0 bases, with 7 bases left in between. CDR1 and CDR2 (germline): SGHTA, FQGNSA. The CDR3 consists of 13 residues. This CDR3 is CASSRQANYGYTF. The CDR3 DNA reads TGTGCCAGCAGCCGGCAGGCTAACTATGGCTACACCTTC.

V gene TRBV7-9 combines with J gene TRBJ2-1; possible D gene TRBD1, 5 bases. CDR1 SEHNR and CDR2 FQNEAQ come from the germline V gene (reference sequence). The V gene lost 6 bases and the J gene lost 3 bases, with 18 bases spanning the gap. There are 16 residues in the CDR3. CDR3: CASRHQVGPLYNEQFF. The CDR3 DNA reads TGTGCCAGCAGGCATCAGGTGGGGCCCCTCTACAATGAGCAGTTCTTC.

The chain carries TRBV7-9 and TRBJ1-1, with a possible D match to TRBD1 (5 bases). In germline, CDR1 is SEHNR, CDR2 FQNEAQ (reference sequence). The germline V and J ends were trimmed by 1 base and 2 bases, with 11 bases remaining between them. This CDR3 is built from 15 residues. CDR3 residues: CASSLVTGTNTEAFF. The CDR3 DNA sequence: TGTGCCAGCAGCTTAGTAACCGGGACTAACACTGAAGCTTTCTTT.

The chain carries TRBV18 and TRBJ2-1; TRBD1 matches 8 bases. V shed 3 bases, J shed 4 bases, and the junction held 8 bases outside the gene matches. The CDR3 is 16 residues long. Germline V gene data show CDR1 as KGHSH and CDR2 as LQKENI. CDR3 coding DNA: TGTGCCAGCTCACCGGCAGGGGGCGCAGGTTACAATGAGCAGTTCTTC. Translation: CASSPAGGAGYNEQFF. Looking up the rest from reference TRBV18 and TRBJ2-1 gives the full variable domain: NAGVMQNPRHLVRRRGQEARLRCSPMKGHSHVYWYRQLPEEGLKFMVYLQKENIIDESGMPKERFSAEFPKEGPSILRIQQVVRGDSAAYFCASSPAGGAGYNEQFFGPGTRLTVL.

The chain carries TRBV5-4 and TRBJ1-6; the D is unclear. Per germline, CDR1 SGHNT and CDR2 YYREEE (reference sequence). Trimming pared 0 bases from V and 9 bases from J, leaving 10 bases between. The CDR3 covers 14 residues. The CDR3 protein is CASSLVAKGSPLHF. In nucleotides, the CDR3 is TGTGCCAGCAGCTTGGTAGCGAAGGGTTCACCCCTCCACTTT.

The chain employs TRBV5-1 and TRBJ1-6; D is ambiguous. The CDR3 totals 14 residues. CDR1 and CDR2 (germline): SGHRS, YFSETQ. With 3 bases removed from V and 8 bases from J, the gap between germline ends came to 12 bases. The CDR3 coding sequence is TGCGCCAGCAGCTCCTATATGGAGGATTCACCCCTCCACTTT. This encodes CASSSYMEDSPLHF.

CDR3 DNA: TGCGCCAGCAGTGATCAGAACGCCCGCGATACGCAGTATTTT. Encoded protein: CASSDQNARDTQYF. This chain connects TRBV10-1 to TRBJ2-3; D not resolved. With 3 bases removed from V and 6 bases from J, the gap between germline ends came to 13 bases. CDR1 WNHNN and CDR2 SYGVQD come from the germline V gene (reference sequence). The CDR3 is 14 residues long.

This clone occurred a few times. The chain combines TRBV12-3 or TRBV12-4 with TRBJ2-1; 8 bases align to TRBD2. Trimming at V came to 5 bases and at J to 5 bases, leaving 2 bases not matched to a gene. The CDR3 has 13 residues. The CDR3 spells CASSPGLDNEQFF. CDR3 bases: TGTGCCAGCAGTCCGGGACTAGACAATGAGCAGTTCTTC.

V is TRBV5-1 and J is TRBJ1-4; 8 bases map to TRBD1. Germline V gene lookup returns CDR1 SGHRS and CDR2 YFSETQ. The CDR3 covers 18 residues. The V gene end was trimmed by 5 bases and the J gene end by 2 bases; junction bases not matched to a gene: 14. The CDR3, as DNA: TGCGCCAGCAGGGGGAAAGGGACAGGTATCGGGACTAATGAAAAACTGTTTTTT. Its translation is CASRGKGTGIGTNEKLFF.

The V gene is TRBV5-1, the J gene TRBJ2-5, with 10 positions matching TRBD2. The CDR3 loop spans 15 amino acids. The V and J ends lost 6 bases and 3 bases, in that order; junction bases with no gene match: 8. Germline V gives CDR1 SGHRS, CDR2 YFSETQ. For the CDR3, the DNA is TGCGCCAGCACTGAGCGGGGGGGCACGGAAGAGACCCAGTACTTC. Protein sequence: CASTERGGTEETQYF.

This clone was counted once. The V gene is TRBV3-1 (or the pseudogene TRBV3-2), the J gene TRBJ1-5, with a possible D match to TRBD1 (5 bases). Germline-derived CDR1 and CDR2 are LGHDT and YNNKEL (reference sequence). The CDR3 has 15 amino acids. The germline V and J ends were trimmed by 3 bases and 6 bases, with 15 bases remaining between them. CDR3 coding DNA: TGTGCCAGCAGCCATAGCGGAGGGGCGGGTCAGCCCCAGCATTTT. Protein sequence: CASSHSGGAGQPQHF.

The V call is TRBV6-5, the J call TRBJ1-1; D remains unclear. Trimming removed 11 bases at V and 6 bases at J, with 19 bases between. CDR1 and CDR2 from the germline V gene are MNHEY and SVGAGI. This CDR3 spans 13 amino acids. CDR3 region: CACGRSLDAEAFF. DNA for the CDR3: TGTGCCTGCGGGCGGAGTCTAGACGCTGAAGCTTTCTTT.